This entry features one TCR beta chain sequence. PCR amplification relied on 60 Vbeta primers (plus 13 Jbeta primers). Produced via immunoSEQ multiplex PCR; TCRdb's table is partial and in-frame only. This table has under 200,000 clones, roughly 77% appearing once. Germline V CDR1 and CDR2: KGHSH, LQKENI. Trimming removed 2 bases at V and 6 bases at J, with 17 bases between. The CDR3 totals 16 residues. The data were obtained in a study of cytomegalovirus exposure and HLA in healthy donors. This receptor was taken from a middle-aged woman in good health and CMV-seropositive. The chain carries TRBV18 and TRBJ2-1, with a possible D match to TRBD1 (7 bases). What was sequenced was PBMCs. CDR3 residues: CASSPSRSGGGNEQFF. The CDR3, as DNA: TGTGCCAGCTCACCAAGCAGGTCAGGGGGAGGCAATGAGCAGTTCTTC.